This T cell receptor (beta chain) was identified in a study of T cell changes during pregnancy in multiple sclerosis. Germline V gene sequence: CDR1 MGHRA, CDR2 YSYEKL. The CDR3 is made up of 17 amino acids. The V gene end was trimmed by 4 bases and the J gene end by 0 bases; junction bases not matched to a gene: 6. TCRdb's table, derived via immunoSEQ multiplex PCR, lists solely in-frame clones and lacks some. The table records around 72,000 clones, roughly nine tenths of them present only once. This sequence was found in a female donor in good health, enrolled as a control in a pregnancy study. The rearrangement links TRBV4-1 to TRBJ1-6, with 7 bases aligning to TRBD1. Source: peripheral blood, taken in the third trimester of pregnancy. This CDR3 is CASSPMGQSSYNSPLHF. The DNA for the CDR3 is TGCGCCAGCAGCCCGATGGGACAGAGCTCCTATAATTCACCCCTCCACTTT.